A selection of T cell receptor beta chains follows, all from one sample in a study of T cell changes during pregnancy in multiple sclerosis. This table comes from immunoSEQ multiplex PCR, and its TCRdb copy is limited to in-frame clones, with some not included. The sample contains about 36,000 clones, around 92% of which appear only once. This specimen was CD4+ T cells from peripheral blood mononuclear cells, taken after pregnancy. These receptors all come from a female donor with multiple sclerosis, enrolled in a pregnancy study. Both conserved end residues are part of each CDR3. The order of the fields is V gene, J gene, D gene, clone size, CDR3 protein, CDR3 DNA. D genes are given only for firm matches. Some rows have no size entry. The others give once, few or many, or a class for an expanded clone.

TRBV6-5,TRBJ2-1,TRBD1,.,CASSYGDRVEQFF,TGTGCCAGCAGTTACGGTGACAGGGTTGAGCAGTTCTTC
TRBV25-1,TRBJ1-1,TRBD1,once,CASSESGQGATEAFF,TGTGCCAGCAGTGAATCAGGACAGGGGGCCACTGAAGCTTTCTTT
TRBV7-3,TRBJ2-1,TRBD2,.,CASSPSGGSYNEQFF,TGTGCCAGCAGCCCTAGCGGGGGGTCCTACAATGAGCAGTTCTTC
TRBV18,TRBJ2-7,.,.,CASSPMRASYEQYF,TGTGCCAGCTCACCAATGCGGGCGTCCTACGAGCAGTACTTC
TRBV19,TRBJ2-1,TRBD2,.,CASSSPGLAAYNEQFF,TGTGCCAGTAGTAGCCCGGGACTAGCGGCTTACAATGAGCAGTTCTTC
TRBV5-1,TRBJ2-1,.,once,CASSLVQPGNNEQFF,TGCGCCAGCAGCTTGGTCCAGCCGGGAAACAATGAGCAGTTCTTC
TRBV4-1,TRBJ2-7,TRBD2,.,CASSLRGSGRLDEQYF,TGCGCCAGCAGCCTTAGAGGTAGCGGGAGACTCGACGAGCAGTACTTC
TRBV5-8,TRBJ1-2,.,.,CASSPRQVGYGYTF,TGCGCCAGCAGCCCCCGACAGGTCGGTTATGGCTACACCTTC
TRBV9,TRBJ1-1,.,.,CASSAAGSNEAFF,TGTGCCAGCAGCGCCGCCGGGTCAAATGAAGCTTTCTTT
TRBV30,TRBJ2-3,TRBD2,.,CAWSVTSGSSDTQYF,TGTGCCTGGAGTGTAACTAGCGGGAGTAGCGATACGCAGTATTTT
TRBV10-3,TRBJ1-5,.,.,CAISGTDNQPQHF,TGTGCCATCAGTGGGACTGATAATCAGCCCCAGCATTTT
TRBV2,TRBJ2-4,TRBD1,.,CASSGQGVRQNIQYF,TGTGCCAGCAGCGGACAGGGGGTTCGGCAAAACATTCAGTACTTC
TRBV6-6,TRBJ2-3,TRBD2,.,CASSRGLTSTDTQYF,TGTGCCAGCAGTAGGGGACTAACGAGCACAGATACGCAGTATTTT
TRBV30,TRBJ2-1,TRBD2,once,CAWIRRTSGRGNEQFF,TGTGCCTGGATCCGACGGACTAGCGGGAGAGGAAATGAGCAGTTCTTC
TRBV25-1,TRBJ2-5,.,.,CASRDSFQETQYF,TGTGCCAGCAGAGACAGTTTCCAAGAGACCCAGTACTTC
TRBV6-4,TRBJ1-1,TRBD1,once,CASSRTGGTEAFF,TGTGCCAGCAGTAGGACAGGGGGCACTGAAGCTTTCTTT
TRBV7-2,TRBJ1-5,.,.,CASRRREGNQPQHF,TGTGCCAGCCGCCGACGTGAGGGCAATCAGCCCCAGCATTTT
TRBV7-6,TRBJ2-5,.,.,CASSLEPAERETQYF,TGTGCCAGCAGCTTAGAGCCAGCGGAAAGAGAGACCCAGTACTTC
TRBV19,TRBJ2-6,.,.,CASSIVGRGRANVLTF,TGTGCCAGTAGTATAGTCGGCAGGGGTAGGGCCAACGTCCTGACTTTC
TRBV5-1,TRBJ2-7,TRBD1,few,CASSLTGTGPYEQYF,TGCGCCAGCAGCTTAACCGGGACAGGGCCCTACGAGCAGTACTTC
TRBV7-2,TRBJ2-7,TRBD2,.,CASSPSGGQTYEQYF,TGTGCCAGCAGCCCTAGCGGGGGACAGACCTACGAGCAGTACTTC
TRBV5-1,TRBJ2-1,TRBD2,.,CASSSYRLAGELLHEQFF,TGCGCCAGCAGCTCCTACCGACTAGCGGGAGAGCTTTTGCATGAGCAGTTCTTC
TRBV28,TRBJ2-7,TRBD2,.,CASTPPGSGSYEQYF,TGTGCCAGCACTCCTCCGGGTAGCGGGAGCTACGAGCAGTACTTC
TRBV5-4,TRBJ2-3,TRBD2,.,CASSSRLAGLTDTQYF,TGTGCCAGCAGCTCCAGACTAGCGGGACTAACAGATACGCAGTATTTT
TRBV4-1,TRBJ2-1,.,.,CASSQGWLAANEQFF,TGCGCCAGCAGCCAAGGATGGTTAGCGGCCAATGAGCAGTTCTTC
TRBV19,TRBJ1-1,.,few,CASSGGMSTEAFF,TGTGCCAGTAGCGGGGGGATGTCGACTGAAGCTTTCTTT